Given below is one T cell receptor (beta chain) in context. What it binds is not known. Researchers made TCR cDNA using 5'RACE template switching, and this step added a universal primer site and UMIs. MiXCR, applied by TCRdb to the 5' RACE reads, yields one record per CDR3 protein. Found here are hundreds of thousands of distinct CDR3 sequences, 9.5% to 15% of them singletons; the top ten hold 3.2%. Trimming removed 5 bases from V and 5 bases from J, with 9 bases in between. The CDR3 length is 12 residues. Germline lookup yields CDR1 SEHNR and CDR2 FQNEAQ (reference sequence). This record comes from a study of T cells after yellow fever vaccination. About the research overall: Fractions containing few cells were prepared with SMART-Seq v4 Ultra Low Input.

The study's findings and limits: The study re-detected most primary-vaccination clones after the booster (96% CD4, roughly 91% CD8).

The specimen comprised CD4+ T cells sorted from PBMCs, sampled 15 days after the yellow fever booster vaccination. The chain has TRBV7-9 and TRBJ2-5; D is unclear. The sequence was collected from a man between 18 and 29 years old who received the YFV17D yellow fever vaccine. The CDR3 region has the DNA TGTGCCAGCAGCCCCATGGGGGAGACCCAGTACTTC. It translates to CASSPMGETQYF.